The rows below give T cell receptor beta chains drawn from one sample of a study of T cells in Graves' hyperthyroidism and ophthalmopathy. TCRdb reprocessed the multiplex PCR reads via MiXCR and lists one record per CDR3 protein. The data contain 300,000 or so distinct CDR3 sequences, roughly 15% of them seen just once; the ten biggest clones take up around a third. The material sequenced was blood. The receptors shown here come from a man aged 25-45 years with Graves' hyperthyroidism. Each CDR3 is given with its conserved first and last residue. The D gene is left open where the match is weak. Clone size is stated in some rows and not others, as once, few, many or a class when expanded.

>TRBV11-2|TRBJ2-3|many|-|14
CASTWGGNTDTQYF
>TRBV11-2|TRBJ1-5|many|-|15
CASSLGGGPGQPQHF
>TRBV5-1|TRBJ2-5|-|TRBD2|15
CASSLGLAGVVTQYF
>TRBV13|TRBJ2-2|many|-|14
CASSPGYSTGELFF
>TRBV5-5|TRBJ1-2|few|TRBD1|13
CASSLRDSYGYTF
>TRBV5-1|TRBJ2-7|many|-|13
CASSWAPGDEQYF
>TRBV6-2/TRBV6-3|TRBJ2-3|-|-|15
CASSDSGPSTDTQYF
>TRBV27|TRBJ1-5|few|-|13
CASSLSRGTTQHF
>TRBV14|TRBJ2-7|-|-|15
CASSQVRGIFAEQYF
>TRBV9|TRBJ2-1|few|-|15
CASSKGVGVGNEQFF
>TRBV6-2/TRBV6-3|TRBJ1-3|few|-|13
CASSSGPGNTIYF
>TRBV12-3/TRBV12-4|TRBJ2-7|many|TRBD2|14
CASSLTSGIYEQYF
>TRBV10-3|TRBJ2-7|few|-|14
CAISEGRGSYEQYF
>TRBV7-2|TRBJ1-2|many|-|14
CASSLIGPGYGYTF
>TRBV20-1|TRBJ2-3|few|TRBD2|19
CSARGEDERTSGKTDTQYF
>TRBV7-2|TRBJ2-5|many|-|14
CASSLGAGAETQYF
>TRBV6-1|TRBJ1-2|-|-|15
CASSQGGVSDYGYTF
>TRBV6-2/TRBV6-3|TRBJ2-7|few|-|14
CASSYSKQDYEQYF
>TRBV2|TRBJ2-1|many|-|15
CASSVWSGQPNEQFF
>TRBV7-8|TRBJ1-2|many|-|14
CASSLEGSDYGYTF
>TRBV11-1|TRBJ2-4|many|TRBD2|15
CASSPGLSLKNIQYF
>TRBV6-2/TRBV6-3|TRBJ2-5|-|TRBD2|15
CASRPPQGAGDNQYF
>TRBV30|TRBJ2-3|many|-|14
CAWSDGHSADTQYF
>TRBV6-1|TRBJ1-2|many|TRBD1|14
CASTGRDRMYGYTF
>TRBV19|TRBJ2-3|-|TRBD1|20
CASSIDSPIGGQGSTDTQYF
>TRBV19|TRBJ2-5|-|TRBD1|14
CASSVLDREETQYF
>TRBV5-1|TRBJ2-1|many|TRBD2|15
CASRGSGLAHNEQFF
>TRBV4-1|TRBJ1-4|-|TRBD1|14
CASSYTGGKEKLFF
>TRBV29-1|TRBJ2-4|-|-|13
CSVEESGNDIQYF
>TRBV11-2|TRBJ2-7|-|-|16
CASNSGRGEKLYEQYF
>TRBV6-1|TRBJ1-6|many|TRBD1|14
CASSWGQLNSPLHF